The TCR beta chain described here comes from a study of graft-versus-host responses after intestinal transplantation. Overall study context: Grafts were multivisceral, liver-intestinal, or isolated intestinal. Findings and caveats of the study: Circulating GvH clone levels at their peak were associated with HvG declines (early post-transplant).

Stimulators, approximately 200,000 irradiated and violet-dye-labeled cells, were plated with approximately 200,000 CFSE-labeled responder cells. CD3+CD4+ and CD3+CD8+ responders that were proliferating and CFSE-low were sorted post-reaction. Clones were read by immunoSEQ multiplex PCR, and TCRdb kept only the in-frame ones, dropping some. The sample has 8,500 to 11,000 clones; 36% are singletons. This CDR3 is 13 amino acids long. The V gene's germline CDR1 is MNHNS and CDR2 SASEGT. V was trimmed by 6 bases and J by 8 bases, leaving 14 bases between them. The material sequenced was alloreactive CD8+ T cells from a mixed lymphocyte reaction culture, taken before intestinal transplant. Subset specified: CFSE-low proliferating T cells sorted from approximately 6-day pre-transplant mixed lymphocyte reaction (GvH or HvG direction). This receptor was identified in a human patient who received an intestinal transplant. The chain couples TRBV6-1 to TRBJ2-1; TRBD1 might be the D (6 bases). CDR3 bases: TGTGCCAGCAGCGAACTTAACAGGGATGAGCAGTTCTTC. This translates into CASSELNRDEQFF.